These 10 T cell receptor beta chains share one sample of origin, sequenced in a study of T-cell memory formation after mild COVID-19. TCRdb analysed the 5' RACE reads with MiXCR anew, one entry per CDR3 protein. The sample lists more than 110,000 distinct CDR3 sequences, about 14% occurring once. Material for sequencing was PBMCs or a T cell subset sorted from them (not recorded which). These receptors were taken from an adult woman who had mild COVID-19 (a few samples of this study predate the infection). Cell type and time point are not known.

By share, this clonotype ranks as medium-sized. The V call is TRBV7-6, the J call TRBJ2-1; D is unclear. V lost 2 bases, J lost 4 bases, and 9 bases lay in between. Germline V gene lookup returns CDR1 SGHVS and CDR2 FNYEAQ. The CDR3 is 14 residues long. As DNA, the CDR3 is TGTGCCAGCAGCTTACTCGGGCCATACAATGAGCAGTTCTTC. Translation gives CASSLLGPYNEQFF.

The rearrangement joins TRBV4-2 to TRBJ1-5, with D possibly matching TRBD1 (5 bases). V was pared by 4 bases and J by 0 bases, with 19 bases between. The CDR3 consists of 18 residues. Per germline, CDR1 LGHNA and CDR2 YNFKEQ. CDR3 loop: CASSPGAPGRYSNQPQHF. The CDR3 DNA follows: TGTGCCAGCAGCCCCGGGGCTCCAGGGCGTTATAGCAATCAGCCCCAGCATTTT.

V and J are TRBV5-1 and TRBJ2-7, with TRBD2 matching 7 bases. Trimming removed 0 bases from V and 5 bases from J; junction bases left unmatched: 11. This CDR3 has 16 amino acids. The germline CDR1 and CDR2 sequences are SGHRS and YFSETQ. The CDR3 protein is CASSLDRAGSLDEQYF. In nucleotides, the CDR3 is TGCGCCAGCAGCTTGGATCGAGCGGGGTCTTTGGACGAGCAGTACTTC. Combining the CDR3 with reference TRBV5-1 and TRBJ2-7 gives the whole variable domain KAGVTQTPRYLIKTRGQQVTLSCSPISGHRSVSWYQQTPGQGLQFLFEYFSETQRNKGNFPGRFSGRQFSNSRSEMNVSTLELGDSALYLCASSLDRAGSLDEQYFGPGTRLTVT.

This clonotype was detected a few times. The chain links TRBV6-5 to TRBJ2-3; D is unclear. The V end was cut by 2 bases, the J end by 0 bases, with 9 bases between. The CDR3 sequence is 15 residues long. Germline lookup yields CDR1 MNHEY and CDR2 SVGAGI. The CDR3 DNA reads TGTGCCAGCAGTTACGTGCATTCGAGCACAGATACGCAGTATTTT. Translated: CASSYVHSSTDTQYF.

The CDR3 coding sequence is TGTGCCAGCAGCCCGACTCCGGGAGAAGGAGTCAATGAGCAGTTCTTC. Its translation: CASSPTPGEGVNEQFF. V usage is TRBV4-2 and J usage is TRBJ2-1; weak D call: TRBD2 (6 bases). Germline V lookup: CDR1 LGHNA, CDR2 YNFKEQ. The CDR3 is 16 residues long. V shed 4 bases and J shed 6 bases, with 19 bases lying between them.

Only one count was recorded for this clonotype. The chain uses TRBV24-1 and TRBJ2-5, with a possible D match to TRBD2 (6 bases). Germline CDR1 KGHDR, CDR2 SFDVKD. The ends were cut back, 10 bases at V and 5 bases at J, with 16 bases in the middle. The CDR3 is 13 residues long. The CDR3: CATPGVFGETQYF. CDR3 bases: TGTGCCACGCCGGGGGTTTTCGGGGAGACCCAGTACTTC.

This clonotype was seen at least ten times. The chain is built from TRBV7-2 and TRBJ1-1; D gene unclear. The V gene lost 2 bases and the J gene lost 13 bases, with 14 bases spanning the gap. The CDR3 has 12 residues. The V gene's germline CDR1 is SGHTA and CDR2 FQGNSA. The CDR3 protein is CASSLQAPEGFF. DNA for the CDR3: TGTGCCAGCAGCTTACAGGCCCCTGAGGGTTTCTTT.

This clonotype was observed a few times. V usage is TRBV4-1 and J usage is TRBJ1-2; possibly TRBD1 for D (5 bases). CDR3 length: 18 amino acids. Trimming removed 0 bases from V and 1 base from J, with 18 bases in between. Germline CDR1 and CDR2: MGHRA and YSYEKL. CDR3 residues: CASSQEGVGLPFNYGYTF. For the CDR3, the DNA is TGCGCCAGCAGCCAAGAAGGAGTGGGACTCCCCTTTAACTATGGCTACACCTTC.

V usage is TRBV7-6 and J usage is TRBJ2-4; 12 bases fit TRBD2. V was clipped by 1 base and J by 6 bases; unmatched bases: 7. The CDR3 runs 17 residues. From germline, CDR1 is SGHVS and CDR2 FNYEAQ. CDR3 loop: CASSLGLAGVSGNIQYF. The DNA for the CDR3 is TGTGCCAGCAGCTTAGGACTAGCGGGAGTGTCAGGAAACATTCAGTACTTC.

V gene TRBV3-1 combines with J gene TRBJ2-1, with TRBD2 matching over 13 bases. The CDR3 extends over 19 amino acids. The V gene's germline CDR1 is LGHDT and CDR2 YNNKEL (reference sequence). Trimming took 5 bases from V and 0 from J; bases not matched to a gene: 10. CDR3: CASSFRTSGGPSSYNEQFF. The CDR3 DNA follows: TGTGCCAGCAGCTTCCGGACTAGCGGGGGCCCGAGCTCCTACAATGAGCAGTTCTTC.